The clone carrying this TCR beta chain turned up a few times. Its antigen is currently unknown. MiXCR, run by TCRdb on the RT-PCR reads, gives a single entry per CDR3 protein. The repertoire holds some 570,000 distinct CDR3 sequences, with about 11% as singletons. The data were obtained in a study of response to subunit inactivated influenza vaccine. Findings and caveats of the study: T cells newly recruited by each seasonal influenza vaccination are few, the authors suggested.

This sample also belongs to another study, concerning T cells expressing NK-cell markers. That paper adds: Making the TCR beta cDNA relied on 5'RACE template switching with UMIs. It was from sorted CD3+CD56+NKG2C+, CD3+CD56+NKG2C- and CD3+CD56-NKG2C+ T cells that TCR beta repertoires came. One of eight sequenced donors was HCMV-seronegative; the other seven were seropositive. The same clonotypes also predominated in the CD3+CD56-NKG2C+ fraction of several donors.

The material was PBMCs from blood, obtained on the day of vaccination. This TCR was sampled from a man over 45 who received an inactivated influenza vaccine.

DNA of the CDR3: TGTGCCAGCAGCCCCGTCCGGGACCCTTTCTTCGAGCAGTTCTTC. This codes for CASSPVRDPFFEQFF. The gene calls are TRBV6-1 and TRBJ2-1, with D tentatively TRBD1 or TRBD2 (5 bases each). This CDR3 has 15 residues. Deletions cut 6 bases from V and 10 bases from J, with 22 bases between. Germline V gene data show CDR1 as MNHNS and CDR2 as SASEGT.